Following are 19 T cell receptor beta chains from one sample sequenced in a study of T cell changes during pregnancy in multiple sclerosis. Sequenced by immunoSEQ multiplex PCR; TCRdb stores in-frame clones only, minus some. Of 57,000 or so clones in the sample, approximately 89% were seen once. The sample in question was peripheral blood, obtained after pregnancy. The origin of the receptors is a female donor in good health, enrolled as a control in a pregnancy study.

The CDR3 loop is CASSLLDREKLFF. The CDR3 DNA is TGTGCCAGCAGCCTATTAGACAGGGAAAAACTGTTTTTT. The J gene is TRBJ1-4, the V gene TRBV7-8, with a possible D match to TRBD1 (6 bases). Germline values: CDR1 SGHVS, CDR2 FQNEAQ. This CDR3 region has 13 residues. Trimming shortened V by 5 bases and J by 8 bases, and 12 bases separated the two germline ends.

V is TRBV4-1 and J is TRBJ2-7, with 8 bases identical to TRBD2. Germline V CDR1 and CDR2: MGHRA, YSYEKL. The CDR3 loop spans 15 amino acids. Trimming removed 4 bases from V and 2 bases from J; junction bases left unmatched: 7. CDR3 region: CASSPRGGLTYEQYF. The CDR3 DNA reads as TGCGCCAGCAGCCCTCGGGGGGGCCTTACCTACGAGCAGTACTTC.

This clone was recorded only once. This chain joins TRBV4-3 and TRBJ2-1; 10 bases map to TRBD1. Trimming took 0 bases from V and 4 from J; bases not matched to a gene: 3. From germline, CDR1 is LGHNA and CDR2 YSLEER. This CDR3 region has 16 residues. The DNA for the CDR3 is TGCGCCAGCAGCCAAGATATGGGACAGGGGTACAATGAGCAGTTCTTC. As protein: CASSQDMGQGYNEQFF.

This clone came up once. The V call is TRBV13, the J call TRBJ2-2, with TRBD2 matching 7 bases. CDR1 PRHDT and CDR2 FYEKMQ come from the germline V gene (reference sequence). There are 15 residues in the CDR3. The junction had 4 bases not matched to a gene; V was cut back by 1 base and J by 5 bases. The CDR3 DNA reads as TGTGCCAGCAGCTTAGCGGGGGGAACTACCGGGGAGCTGTTTTTT. It specifies CASSLAGGTTGELFF.

This clone was picked up one time. The chain couples TRBV27 to TRBJ1-1; TRBD1 matches 9 bases. Germline-derived CDR1 and CDR2 are MNHEY and SMNVEV (reference sequence). The CDR3 extends over 14 amino acids. The trim removed 3 bases at V and 3 bases at J, leaving 2 bases unmatched. The CDR3 nucleotides are TGTGCCAGCAGTTTTGACAGGGGGTACACTGAAGCTTTCTTT. Encoded protein: CASSFDRGYTEAFF.

This rearrangement joins TRBV28 to TRBJ1-1; a weak D match, TRBD1 (5 bases). The CDR3 consists of 12 residues. Trimming took 5 bases from V and 6 from J, leaving 10 bases between them. Per the germline V gene, CDR1 is MDHEN and CDR2 is SYDVKM. The DNA for the CDR3 is TGTGCCAGCAGTCCACAGGTTTCTGAAGCTTTCTTT. Translating it yields CASSPQVSEAFF.

The V and J genes are TRBV6-5 and TRBJ2-6, with D possibly matching TRBD2 (5 bases). Germline V gene lookup returns CDR1 MNHEY and CDR2 SVGAGI. The CDR3 spans 16 residues. V lost 1 base and J 0 bases, leaving 7 bases between the germline ends. The CDR3 DNA reads as TGTGCCAGCAGTTACTTGGGGAGCTCTGGGGCCAACGTCCTGACTTTC. Protein product: CASSYLGSSGANVLTF.

The chain joins TRBV7-2 to TRBJ2-1, with D possibly being TRBD2 (5 bases). The V and J ends lost 5 bases and 4 bases respectively, with 15 bases between them. Germline CDR1 and CDR2: SGHTA and FQGNSA. The CDR3 extends over 15 amino acids. CDR3 sequence reads: CASSLYSGMYNEQFF. CDR3 coding DNA: TGTGCCAGCAGCCTGTATTCGGGAATGTACAATGAGCAGTTCTTC.

The chain links TRBV6-1 to TRBJ2-7; possibly TRBD1 for D (6 bases). Germline lookup yields CDR1 MNHNS and CDR2 SASEGT. CDR3 length: 16 amino acids. Trimming stripped 4 bases from V and 4 bases from J, with 20 bases between. The CDR3 DNA is TGTGCCAGCAGTGGAATCCTAGGCAGGGGATTATACGAGCAGTACTTC. Its translation: CASSGILGRGLYEQYF.

V gene TRBV19 combines with J gene TRBJ1-2; D is undetermined. Germline loops: CDR1 LNHDA, CDR2 SQIVND (reference sequence). Deletions cut 3 bases from V and 0 bases from J, with 11 bases between. The CDR3 runs to 15 residues. The CDR3 DNA is TGTGCCAGTAGTATCACAGTAGATTCTAACTATGGCTACACCTTC. This codes for CASSITVDSNYGYTF.

V usage is TRBV6-1 and J usage is TRBJ2-1; D perhaps matches TRBD2 (5 bases). The V and J ends lost 4 bases and 7 bases respectively, with 11 bases between them. The CDR3 runs 13 residues. In germline, CDR1 is MNHNS, CDR2 SASEGT. The CDR3 nucleotides read TGTGCCAGCAGTGCCCGCGGCGGGAATGAGCAGTTCTTC. Translating gives CASSARGGNEQFF.

The V gene is TRBV7-2, the J gene TRBJ2-7; tentatively, D is TRBD2 (6 bases). Germline V gene data show CDR1 as SGHTA and CDR2 as FQGNSA. CDR3 length equals 17 residues. V was trimmed by 0 bases and J by 3 bases, leaving 18 bases between them. Here the CDR3 DNA reads TGTGCCAGCAGCTTAGCGCTTATAGACGGGAGACTCTACGAGCAGTACTTC. It yields the protein CASSLALIDGRLYEQYF.

The chain joins TRBV21-1 to TRBJ2-6; the table's D call of TRBD1 was not tested on the DNA. TRBV21-1 is tagged as a pseudogene. This CDR3 region has 18 residues. The CDR3 DNA reads as TGTGCCAGCAGCAGATTGGACAGATACTCCTCTGGGGCCAACGTCCTGACTTTC. This sequence encodes CASSRLDRYSSGANVLTF.

This clone was detected only a few times. The gene calls are TRBV4-1 and TRBJ1-1; D unclear. This CDR3 contains 13 residues. With 4 bases removed from V and 3 bases from J, the gap between germline ends came to 9 bases. Germline CDR1 reads MGHRA; CDR2 reads YSYEKL. The CDR3 region has the DNA TGCGCCAGCAGCCGCAGCGGGGACACTGAAGCTTTCTTT. Residues: CASSRSGDTEAFF.

V and J are TRBV9 and TRBJ2-5; D may be TRBD2 (6 bases). Germline V gene lookup returns CDR1 SGDLS and CDR2 YYNGEE. This CDR3 has 15 amino acids. V was shortened by 0 bases and J by 3 bases, with 12 bases between the two germline ends. This CDR3 reads CASSVGGGWKETQYF. Written as DNA, the CDR3 is TGTGCCAGCAGCGTAGGTGGGGGGTGGAAAGAGACCCAGTACTTC.

The V and J genes are TRBV4-3 and TRBJ2-7; 8 bases agree with TRBD1. The CDR3 has 16 residues. Germline CDR1 is LGHNA and CDR2 is YSLEER. After removal of 0 bases from V and 5 bases from J, the junction contained 9 bases not matched to a gene. CDR3 region: CASSQEGDRGIHEQYF. In DNA form, the CDR3 reads TGCGCCAGCAGCCAAGAAGGCGACAGGGGTATACACGAGCAGTACTTC.

J is TRBJ2-3 and V is TRBV9; no clear D gene. V gave up 0 bases and J gave up 6 bases, with 11 bases separating them. This CDR3 has 14 amino acids. Germline values: CDR1 SGDLS, CDR2 YYNGEE. CDR3 protein: CASSVVDGADTQYF. The DNA of the CDR3 is TGTGCCAGCAGCGTAGTAGATGGAGCGGATACGCAGTATTTT. Complete variable domain (other parts from reference TRBV9 and TRBJ2-3): DSGVTQTPKHLITATGQRVTLRCSPRSGDLSVYWYQQSLDQGLQFLIQYYNGEERAKGNILERFSAQQFPDLHSELNLSSLELGDSALYFCASSVVDGADTQYFGPGTRLTVL.

The genes are TRBV29-1 and TRBJ2-5, with a tentative D call TRBD2 (6 bases). CDR3 length: 12 amino acids. Per germline, CDR1 SQVTM and CDR2 ANQGSEA. V dropped 3 bases and J dropped 7 bases, with 12 bases sitting between them. CDR3 bases: TGCAGCGTTGAGGACGGGACTTGGACCCAGTACTTC. It encodes CSVEDGTWTQYF.

J is TRBJ2-1 and V is TRBV6-6; TRBD1 matches 8 bases. V was clipped by 8 bases and J by 7 bases; unmatched bases: 10. This CDR3 has 14 amino acids. The germline V gene has CDR1 MNHNY and CDR2 SVGAGI (reference sequence). CDR3 nucleotide sequence: TGTGCCAGCTCCCGGGACAGGATTAGGAATGAGCAGTTCTTC. Protein product: CASSRDRIRNEQFF.